These T cell receptor beta chains were read from a single sample in a study of blood T cell repertoires in COVID-19. Produced via immunoSEQ multiplex PCR; TCRdb's table is partial and in-frame only. The data contain 85,000 to 90,000 clones, over 70% of them singletons. Sample: peripheral blood. The receptors originated from a human donor in a cohort sampled during active COVID-19. Both conserved end residues are part of each CDR3. Size is omitted from some rows. Given values are once, few, many or a class for expanded clones.

v_gene	abundance	j_gene	CDR3aa
TRBV6-5	.	TRBJ2-7	CASSYLYANDYEQYF
TRBV2	.	TRBJ2-1	CASTWGGPSGPYNEQFF
TRBV27	.	TRBJ2-2	CASSPGLAGVGELFF
TRBV6-5	.	TRBJ1-2	CATSRTGSNGYTF
TRBV5-8	once	TRBJ1-1	CASSFGKGAVNTEAFF
TRBV28	few	TRBJ1-1	CASSFQGGNTEAFF
TRBV19	.	TRBJ2-1	CASSKIAGAAYNEQFF
TRBV10-3	.	TRBJ1-2	CAISESIDSNYGYTF
TRBV28	.	TRBJ1-1	CASSLKTTEAFF
TRBV11-1	.	TRBJ1-2	CASSQGTNYGYTF
TRBV7-3	.	TRBJ1-2	CASSPNGQTDFHGYTF
TRBV7-2	.	TRBJ1-5	CASSANRLPNLNQPQHF
TRBV5-1	.	TRBJ1-1	CASSFGTGLTEAFF
TRBV27	.	TRBJ2-1	CASSLSLVNEQFF
TRBV18	.	TRBJ2-7	CASSPPRRDEQYF
TRBV19	once	TRBJ1-1	CASSTGTGGMNTEAFF
TRBV28	.	TRBJ1-2	CASSVKLGTGFYGYTF
TRBV3-1/TRBV3-2	.	TRBJ2-7	CASSQNVAYEQYF
TRBV6-5	.	TRBJ2-1	CASTRLAGYNEQFF
TRBV11-3	.	TRBJ2-5	CASSPRDRDRRETQYF
TRBV18	.	TRBJ1-3	CASSPQRGGNTIYF
TRBV18	.	TRBJ2-1	CASSPPGLAGGNEQFF
TRBV7-3	.	TRBJ2-1	CASSLRLAGVYNEQFF
TRBV13	.	TRBJ1-1	CASLRGGDRYTEAFF
TRBV18	.	TRBJ2-1	CASSPIYSSYNEQFF
TRBV6-5	once	TRBJ1-6	CASSGTGDSPLHF